The 24 T cell receptor beta chains reported below all come from one sample, sequenced in a study of T cells in Graves' hyperthyroidism and ophthalmopathy. Researchers amplified the TCR beta CDR3 regions from RNA transcripts. In the first-round RT-PCR of the TCR CDR3, the HTBI primer set was used. TCRdb reanalysed the multiplex PCR reads using MiXCR and keeps one entry per CDR3 protein. Here the sample spans about 380,000 distinct CDR3 sequences, roughly 15% being singletons. The sequenced sample consisted of blood. These receptor sequences come from a woman aged 30 to 39 with Graves' ophthalmopathy.

This clonotype was seen ten or more times. The rearrangement links TRBV27 to TRBJ2-7; a possible D gene is TRBD2 (7 bases). The germline V gene encodes CDR1 MNHEY and CDR2 SMNVEV (reference sequence). CDR3 length: 14 residues. Deletions cut 0 bases from V and 7 bases from J, with 13 bases between. The CDR3 DNA sequence: TGTGCCAGCAGTTTATCGTGGGGGGGCGGAGAGCAGTACTTC. Its protein product is CASSLSWGGGEQYF.

This clonotype was picked up a small number of times. CDR3 amino acids: CSVGRDSLAKNIQYF. The CDR3, as DNA: TGCAGCGTTGGGCGGGACTCCCTGGCCAAAAACATTCAGTACTTC. This chain links TRBV29-1 with TRBJ2-4, with a possible D match to TRBD2 (6 bases). CDR1 is SQVTM, CDR2 ANQGSEA, per germline. The germline V and J ends were trimmed by 4 bases and 1 base, with 14 bases remaining between them. This CDR3 has 15 amino acids.

This clonotype has at least ten counts. The V gene is TRBV20-1, the J gene TRBJ1-2; 11 bases align to TRBD1. This CDR3 is 14 amino acids long. The J segment lost 6 bases and the V segment lost 7 bases, leaving 10 bases of the junction unmatched. Germline CDR1 DFQATT, CDR2 SNEGSKA (reference sequence). The DNA for the CDR3 is TGCAGTGTCCCCCGGACAGGGGGCAGTAATGGCTACACCTTC. Its translation: CSVPRTGGSNGYTF.

The chain couples TRBV9 to TRBJ2-3; 13 bases fit TRBD2. The germline V gene has CDR1 SGDLS and CDR2 YYNGEE. With 4 bases clipped from V and 3 bases from J, the junction kept 8 bases outside the gene matches. This CDR3 region has 17 residues. CDR3 in DNA: TGTGCCAGCAGCCAGGAGGGACTAGCGGGGTGGACAGATACGCAGTATTTT. As protein: CASSQEGLAGWTDTQYF.

This rearrangement joins TRBV7-2 to TRBJ2-1; no reliable D call. With 5 bases removed from V and 4 bases from J, the gap between germline ends came to 12 bases. CDR1 is SGHTA, CDR2 FQGNSA, per germline. The CDR3 consists of 14 residues. The CDR3 DNA follows: TGTGCCAGCAGCGTAAGCCGGGCATACAATGAGCAGTTCTTC. Translation gives CASSVSRAYNEQFF.

The chain carries TRBV5-4 and TRBJ2-7, with a tentative D call TRBD1 (5 bases). Germline V CDR1 and CDR2: SGHNT, YYREEE (reference sequence). The CDR3 runs to 14 residues. Trimming took 2 bases from V and 1 from J, leaving 10 bases between them. The CDR3 DNA is TGTGCCAGCAGCTTAGGGGCGAAATCCTACGAGCAGTACTTC. This translates into CASSLGAKSYEQYF.

This clonotype was seen at least ten times. The chain carries TRBV2 and TRBJ1-6, with a weak D call TRBD1 (5 bases). With 3 bases removed from V and 6 bases from J, the gap between germline ends came to 9 bases. CDR1 is SNHLY, CDR2 FYNNEI, per germline. The CDR3 consists of 14 residues. CDR3 nucleotides: TGTGCCAGCAGTGACAGGGAGGGTAATTCACCCCTCCACTTT. Amino acid sequence: CASSDREGNSPLHF.

This clonotype came up many times. The rearrangement joins TRBV11-2 to TRBJ2-3, with D maybe TRBD2 (5 bases). The CDR3 contains 15 residues. The germline V gene has CDR1 SGHAT and CDR2 FQNNGV. V shed 0 bases and J shed 6 bases, with 13 bases lying between them. CDR3 amino acids: CASSLDGRPWDTQYF. DNA of the CDR3: TGTGCCAGCAGCTTAGATGGGAGACCTTGGGATACGCAGTATTTT.

This clonotype was counted a few times. The chain links TRBV10-3 to TRBJ1-1; 8 bases map to TRBD1. CDR1 and CDR2 (germline): ENHRY, SYGVKD. V lost 7 bases and J lost 4; bases outside the gene matches: 5. The CDR3 extends over 13 amino acids. CDR3 coding DNA: TGTGCCATCATCAGTGGACAGGGCACTGAAGCTTTCTTT. Protein: CAIISGQGTEAFF.

This clonotype was observed at least ten times. This chain uses TRBV7-3 with TRBJ2-1; 8 positions match TRBD1. Trimming removed 5 bases from V and 9 bases from J; junction bases left unmatched: 9. CDR1 and CDR2 (germline): SGHTA, FQGTGA. The length of the CDR3 is 14 residues. CDR3 residues: CASSLTQGDAEQFF. DNA for the CDR3: TGTGCCAGCAGCCTCACACAGGGGGACGCTGAGCAGTTCTTC. The full variable domain, its missing parts supplied by reference TRBV7-3 and TRBJ2-1, is GAGVSQTPSNKVTEKGKYVELRCDPISGHTALYWYRQSLGQGPEFLIYFQGTGAADDSGLPNDRFFAVRPEGSVSTLKIQRTERGDSAVYLCASSLTQGDAEQFFGPGTRLTVL.

Many counts were recorded for this clonotype. The chain has TRBV20-1 and TRBJ2-5; D is possibly TRBD1 or TRBD2 (5 bases each). Germline CDR1 DFQATT, CDR2 SNEGSKA (reference sequence). V was trimmed by 4 bases and J by 5 bases, leaving 11 bases between them. The CDR3 sequence is 12 residues long. CDR3 sequence reads: CSAIGTGETQYF. CDR3 nucleotide sequence: TGCAGTGCTATCGGGACCGGGGAGACCCAGTACTTC.

This clonotype was seen repeatedly, ten times or more. This chain uses TRBV2 with TRBJ2-7; 8 positions agree with TRBD2. The CDR3 runs 16 residues. V lost 6 bases and J lost 2; bases outside the gene matches: 12. Germline lookup yields CDR1 SNHLY and CDR2 FYNNEI. CDR3: CASRSSSGGGAYEQYF. For the CDR3, the DNA is TGTGCCAGCAGATCATCTTCGGGGGGGGGGGCCTACGAGCAGTACTTC.

This clonotype was counted many times. The rearrangement joins TRBV20-1 to TRBJ2-3; 11 positions agree with TRBD2. Germline-derived CDR1 and CDR2 are DFQATT and SNEGSKA (reference sequence). The J segment lost 4 bases and the V segment lost 4 bases, leaving 1 base of the junction unmatched. The CDR3 totals 13 residues. The DNA for the CDR3 is TGCAGTGCTACGGGACTAGCGGCAGATACGCAGTATTTT. Its translation is CSATGLAADTQYF.

This clonotype was seen repeatedly, ten times or more. The chain combines TRBV18 with TRBJ1-6; 9 bases line up with TRBD1. The CDR3 extends over 15 amino acids. Germline CDR1 KGHSH, CDR2 LQKENI. Trimming cost V 1 base and J 10 bases; bases outside gene matches: 5. CDR3 in DNA: TGTGCCAGCTCACCACGAGGACAGGGGTGGTCACCCCTCCACTTT. Translating gives CASSPRGQGWSPLHF.

This clonotype has at least ten counts. V usage is TRBV6-7 and J usage is TRBJ2-5, with D perhaps TRBD1 or TRBD2 (5 bases each). TRBV6-7 qualifies as an ORF whose function is uncertain. This CDR3 has 17 residues. Deletions cut 1 base from V and 2 bases from J, with 17 bases between. The CDR3 nucleotides are TGTGCCAGCAGTTACTGCCCCCGAGGGGAAAGGCAAGAGACCCAGTACTTC. Its translation: CASSYCPRGERQETQYF.

This clonotype was recorded at least ten times. The V call is TRBV2, the J call TRBJ2-3; 7 bases agree with TRBD1. Germline trimming cut 1 base from V and 2 bases from J; bases unmatched to any gene: 12. The germline V gene has CDR1 SNHLY and CDR2 FYNNEI. There are 18 residues in the CDR3. The CDR3 region is CASSEGIRGNKITDTQYF. The CDR3 DNA reads as TGTGCCAGCAGTGAAGGCATCAGGGGGAACAAAATCACAGATACGCAGTATTTT. The variable domain in full, with the rest retrieved from reference TRBV2 and TRBJ2-3, is EPEVTQTPSHQVTQMGQEVILRCVPISNHLYFYWYRQILGQKVEFLVSFYNNEISEKSEIFDDQFSVERPDGSNFTLKIRSTKLEDSAMYFCASSEGIRGNKITDTQYFGPGTRLTVL.

This clonotype showed up many times. The CDR3 protein is CASSESQGEQYF. The CDR3 nucleotides are TGTGCCAGCAGTGAATCACAAGGCGAGCAGTACTTC. The chain employs TRBV2 and TRBJ2-7, with D unclear. V lost 2 bases and J lost 6, with 8 bases in between. Germline assignment: CDR1 SNHLY and CDR2 FYNNEI. The CDR3 has 12 amino acids.

This clonotype was counted only a few times. This chain uses TRBV6-1 with TRBJ1-1; perhaps TRBD1 as D (5 bases). CDR3 length: 15 amino acids. The germline V gene encodes CDR1 MNHNS and CDR2 SASEGT. Trimming removed 0 bases at V and 3 bases at J, with 11 bases between. CDR3 protein: CASSEAGGLDTEAFF. CDR3 nucleotides: TGTGCCAGCAGTGAAGCCGGGGGATTGGACACTGAAGCTTTCTTT.

This clonotype was counted ten times or more. This chain joins TRBV30 and TRBJ2-7; perhaps TRBD2 as D (5 bases). The V end lost 2 bases, the J end lost 9 bases, and 17 bases lay between the germline ends. CDR1 GTSNPN and CDR2 SVGIG come from the germline V gene (reference sequence). The CDR3 spans 13 residues. For the CDR3, the DNA is TGTGCCTGGAGTACCGGGATGATAAGTGGGCAGTACTTC. Amino acids: CAWSTGMISGQYF.

This clonotype was seen repeatedly, ten times or more. V gene TRBV6-1 combines with J gene TRBJ2-7, with D tentatively TRBD1 (7 bases). Germline V lookup: CDR1 MNHNS, CDR2 SASEGT. The CDR3 length is 15 residues. Trimming shortened V by 6 bases and J by 7 bases, and 22 bases separated the two germline ends. In DNA form, the CDR3 reads TGTGCCAGCAGCGGGCGGGACAGTCTCCTGGAAGAGCAGTACTTC. Its protein is CASSGRDSLLEEQYF.

This clonotype has more than one count but fewer than ten. A much bigger clone sits one base away, suggesting this may be a read error. The chain recombines TRBV12-3 or TRBV12-4 with TRBJ2-7; D perhaps matches TRBD1 (6 bases). V lost 6 bases and J lost 6, with 12 bases in between. This CDR3 comprises 12 residues. CDR3 sequence: CASRTDSCEQYF. The CDR3 DNA reads as TGTGCCAGCAGGACGGACAGCTGCGAGCAGTACTTC.

The V call is TRBV28, the J call TRBJ1-3, with unresolved D. V was pared by 2 bases and J by 4 bases, with 9 bases between. This CDR3 spans 14 amino acids. CDR1 and CDR2 (germline): MDHEN, SYDVKM. The CDR3 DNA is TGTGCCAGCAGTTTAAACATCTTGGGAAACACCATATATTTT. It is translated as CASSLNILGNTIYF.

This clonotype occurred many times. This chain uses TRBV27 with TRBJ2-1; 8 positions agree with TRBD2. The germline V gene has CDR1 MNHEY and CDR2 SMNVEV (reference sequence). This CDR3 has 16 residues. The V segment lost 4 bases and the J segment 7 bases; nucleotides outside the gene matches: 12. The CDR3 spells CASSSGGTPGGNEQFF. The CDR3, as DNA: TGTGCCAGCAGTTCGGGGGGGACACCCGGAGGGAATGAGCAGTTCTTC.

The table lists this clonotype with many counts. The rearrangement links TRBV27 to TRBJ2-7, with a weak D call TRBD1 (6 bases). Trimming left V 5 bases short and J 3 bases short, with 14 bases between. CDR1 is MNHEY and CDR2 is SMNVEV in the germline V gene (reference sequence). CDR3 length equals 14 residues. The CDR3 sequence is CASSPDRRLYEQYF. Written as DNA, the CDR3 is TGTGCCAGCAGTCCCGACAGGCGCCTCTACGAGCAGTACTTC.